This T cell receptor beta chain comes out of a study of beta chain features in type 1 diabetes. Broader study findings: Significant though moderate, a shortening of TCRB CDR3s appeared in all four CD4+ subsets of Type 1 diabetes patients.

Trimming removed 2 bases at V and 2 bases at J, with 10 bases between. This CDR3 contains 15 residues. In germline, CDR1 is MNHNS, CDR2 SASEGT. This clone has only a few counts. Its antigen is unidentified. cDNA synthesis used the whole RNA isolate, giving expressed TCRB sequences. Repertoires were generated with immunoSEQ multiplex PCR, while TCRdb's copy carries only in-frame clones and drops some. Found here are 860,000 or so clones, roughly 16% of them singletons; the top ten hold 0.02% to 0.025%. Specimen: naive CD4+ T cells from blood. The genes are TRBV6-1 and TRBJ2-1; possible D gene TRBD2, 5 bases. This TCR was recovered from a young woman in good health. The CDR3 is CASSEPGNTYNEQFF. The CDR3 DNA reads as TGTGCCAGCAGTGAACCGGGAAACACCTACAATGAGCAGTTCTTC.